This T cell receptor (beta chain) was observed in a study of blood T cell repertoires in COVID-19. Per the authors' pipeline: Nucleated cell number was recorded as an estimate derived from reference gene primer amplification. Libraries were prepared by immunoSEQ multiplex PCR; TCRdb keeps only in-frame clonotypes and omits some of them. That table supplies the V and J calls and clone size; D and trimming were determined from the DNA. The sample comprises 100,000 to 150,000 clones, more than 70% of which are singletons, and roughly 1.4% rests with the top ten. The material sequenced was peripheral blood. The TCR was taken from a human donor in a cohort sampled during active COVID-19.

The CDR3 spells CASSQGTSLPPHGYTF. Written as DNA, the CDR3 is TGTGCCAGCAGCCAAGGGACATCTCTACCTCCTCATGGCTACACCTTC. The chain links TRBV21-1 to TRBJ1-2; TRBD1 is the table's D call and was not checked against the DNA. TRBV21-1 counts as a pseudogene. The length of the CDR3 is 16 residues.